This TCR beta chain was identified during a study of cytomegalovirus exposure and HLA in healthy donors. Study results and caveats: The study labeled 150 to 200 TCR beta chains cytomegalovirus-associated.

Primers for the PCR totalled 60 Vbeta and 13 Jbeta. Sequenced by immunoSEQ multiplex PCR; TCRdb stores in-frame clones only, minus some. The table includes 80,000 or so clones, about 64% detected once. CDR1 SGHNT and CDR2 YYREEE come from the germline V gene (reference sequence). V was shortened by 0 bases and J by 8 bases, with 8 bases between the two germline ends. This CDR3 has 12 residues. The sample holds a few counts of this clone. Antigen specificity is unknown. Sample: PBMCs. V gene TRBV5-4 combines with J gene TRBJ1-2; D uncertain. The receptor's source is a man aged 25 to 40 in good health and CMV-seropositive. In DNA form, the CDR3 reads TGTGCCAGCAGCTTGGCCTTCGGGGGCTACACCTTC. It specifies CASSLAFGGYTF. The whole variable domain, remainder taken from reference TRBV5-4 and TRBJ1-2, is ETGVTQSPTHLIKTRGQQVTLRCSSQSGHNTVSWYQQALGQGPQFIFQYYREEENGRGNFPPRFSGLQFPNYSSELNVNALELDDSALYLCASSLAFGGYTFGSGTRLTVV.